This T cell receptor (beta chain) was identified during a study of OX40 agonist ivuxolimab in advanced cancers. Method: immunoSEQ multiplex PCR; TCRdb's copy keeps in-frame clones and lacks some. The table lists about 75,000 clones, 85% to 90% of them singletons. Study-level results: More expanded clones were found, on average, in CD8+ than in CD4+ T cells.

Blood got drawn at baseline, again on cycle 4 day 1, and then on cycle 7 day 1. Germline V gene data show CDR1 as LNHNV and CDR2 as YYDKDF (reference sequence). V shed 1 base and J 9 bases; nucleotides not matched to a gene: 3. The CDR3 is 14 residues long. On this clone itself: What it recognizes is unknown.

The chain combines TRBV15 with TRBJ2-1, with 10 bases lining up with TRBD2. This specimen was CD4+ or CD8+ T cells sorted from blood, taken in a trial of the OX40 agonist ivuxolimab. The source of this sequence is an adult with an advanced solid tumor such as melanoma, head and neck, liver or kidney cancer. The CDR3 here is CATSRVAGGFEQFF. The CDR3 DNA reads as TGTGCCACCAGCAGAGTAGCGGGAGGCTTTGAGCAGTTCTTC.